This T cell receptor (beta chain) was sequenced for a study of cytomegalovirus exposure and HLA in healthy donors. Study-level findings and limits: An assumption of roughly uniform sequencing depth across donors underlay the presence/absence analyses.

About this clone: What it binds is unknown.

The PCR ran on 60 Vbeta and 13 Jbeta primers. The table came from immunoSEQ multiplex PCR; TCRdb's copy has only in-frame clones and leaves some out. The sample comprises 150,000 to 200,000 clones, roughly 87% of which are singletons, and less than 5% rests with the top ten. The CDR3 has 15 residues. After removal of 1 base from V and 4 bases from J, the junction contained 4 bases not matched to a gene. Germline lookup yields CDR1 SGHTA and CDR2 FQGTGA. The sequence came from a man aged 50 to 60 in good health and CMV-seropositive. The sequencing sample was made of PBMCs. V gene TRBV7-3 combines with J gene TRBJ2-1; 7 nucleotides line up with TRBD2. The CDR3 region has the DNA TGTGCCAGCAGCTTAATGGCTAGCGGTTACAATGAGCAGTTCTTC. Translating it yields CASSLMASGYNEQFF.